Listed below are T cell receptor beta chains from one sample, sequenced in a study of early T cells in non-severe SARS-CoV-2 infection. TCRdb itself ran the 5' RACE reads through MiXCR, one entry per CDR3 protein. The data show some 54,000 distinct CDR3 sequences, 10% seen once. The source material was whole blood. Receptors originate from an adult who was a healthcare worker with PCR-confirmed SARS-CoV-2 infection or an uninfected control (not recorded which). Both conserved end residues are part of each CDR3. D genes are given only for firm matches. Rows may omit the clone size; those that give it use once, few, many or a size class.

j_gene: TRBJ1-2
abundance: few
d_gene: -
v_gene: TRBV12-3/TRBV12-4
CDR3aa: CASSSRTGTLGYTF
CDR3nt: TGTGCCAGCAGTTCTCGGACTGGGACGCTTGGCTACACCTTC

j_gene: TRBJ1-2
abundance: many
d_gene: TRBD1
v_gene: TRBV20-1
CDR3aa: CSAIRDSGEDYGYTF
CDR3nt: TGCAGTGCTATTCGGGACAGTGGGGAAGACTATGGCTACACCTTC

j_gene: TRBJ1-1
abundance: many
d_gene: -
v_gene: TRBV27
CDR3aa: CASSLGGHTEAFF
CDR3nt: TGTGCCAGCAGTCTCGGGGGGCACACTGAAGCTTTCTTT

j_gene: TRBJ1-2
abundance: many
d_gene: -
v_gene: TRBV6-1
CDR3aa: CASSSRTGANYGYTF
CDR3nt: TGTGCCAGCAGTTCCCGGACCGGAGCTAACTATGGCTACACCTTC

j_gene: TRBJ2-3
abundance: -
d_gene: TRBD2
v_gene: TRBV7-3
CDR3aa: CASRTGGPRDTQYF
CDR3nt: TGTGCCAGCAGGACGGGAGGGCCACGGGATACGCAGTATTTT

j_gene: TRBJ2-7
abundance: few
d_gene: -
v_gene: TRBV20-1
CDR3aa: CSATGGSYEQYF
CDR3nt: TGCAGTGCTACCGGGGGTTCCTACGAGCAGTACTTC

j_gene: TRBJ2-6
abundance: many
d_gene: -
v_gene: TRBV9
CDR3aa: CASRSGANVLTF
CDR3nt: TGTGCCAGCAGATCTGGGGCCAACGTCCTGACTTTC

j_gene: TRBJ1-1
abundance: many
d_gene: -
v_gene: TRBV12-3/TRBV12-4
CDR3aa: CASSLSREAFF
CDR3nt: TGTGCCAGCAGTTTGTCCCGTGAAGCTTTCTTT

j_gene: TRBJ2-1
abundance: many
d_gene: -
v_gene: TRBV24-1
CDR3aa: CATSDGSNEQFF
CDR3nt: TGTGCCACCAGTGACGGAAGCAATGAGCAGTTCTTC

j_gene: TRBJ2-1
abundance: many
d_gene: TRBD2
v_gene: TRBV20-1
CDR3aa: CSARYVPGLAPNEQFF
CDR3nt: TGCAGTGCTAGATACGTACCGGGACTAGCACCGAATGAGCAGTTCTTC

j_gene: TRBJ2-5
abundance: many
d_gene: -
v_gene: TRBV12-3/TRBV12-4
CDR3aa: CASSNPRETQYF
CDR3nt: TGTGCCAGCAGTAACCCACGGGAGACCCAGTACTTC

j_gene: TRBJ2-7
abundance: many
d_gene: -
v_gene: TRBV27
CDR3aa: CASSLDGVVYEQYF
CDR3nt: TGTGCCAGCAGTTTAGATGGGGTAGTCTACGAGCAGTACTTC

j_gene: TRBJ1-2
abundance: many
d_gene: -
v_gene: TRBV11-2
CDR3aa: CASSRDRASLAGYTF
CDR3nt: TGTGCCAGCAGCAGAGACCGGGCCTCCCTCGCCGGCTACACCTTC

j_gene: TRBJ2-5
abundance: -
d_gene: -
v_gene: TRBV2
CDR3aa: CASRLDHPGRAYQETQYF
CDR3nt: TGTGCCAGCAGGCTCGACCATCCGGGGAGAGCGTACCAAGAGACCCAGTACTTC

j_gene: TRBJ2-5
abundance: many
d_gene: -
v_gene: TRBV6-6
CDR3aa: CASTRSRGEETQYF
CDR3nt: TGTGCCAGCACCAGATCTCGAGGGGAAGAGACCCAGTACTTC

j_gene: TRBJ1-2
abundance: -
d_gene: -
v_gene: TRBV5-6
CDR3aa: CASSLGRGGYGYTF
CDR3nt: TGTGCCAGCAGCTTGGGAAGGGGTGGCTATGGCTACACCTTC

j_gene: TRBJ2-7
abundance: many
d_gene: -
v_gene: TRBV19
CDR3aa: CASSRRHPYEQYF
CDR3nt: TGTGCCAGTAGTAGACGACATCCCTACGAGCAGTACTTC

j_gene: TRBJ2-5
abundance: many
d_gene: TRBD1
v_gene: TRBV6-5
CDR3aa: CASRETGRETQYF
CDR3nt: TGTGCCAGCAGGGAGACAGGGCGAGAGACCCAGTACTTC

j_gene: TRBJ2-1
abundance: -
d_gene: TRBD2
v_gene: TRBV7-3
CDR3aa: CASSLSGWASGGQEQFF
CDR3nt: TGTGCCAGCAGCTTAAGCGGCTGGGCTAGCGGGGGCCAGGAGCAGTTCTTC